This entry is about one T cell receptor beta chain. The antigen is not known. This entry belongs to a study of human T cells and chemical hapten exposure. In the library, unique molecular identifiers were attached to individual cDNA molecules. TCRdb re-called the RACE reads with MiXCR, one entry per CDR3 protein. The data hold about 290,000 distinct CDR3 sequences, with just under 8% observed a single time. The time point is: pre-sensitization, week 0. Documented treatment: therapeutic diphenylcyclopropenone sensitization with weekly scalp DPC. Total RNA extraction was carried out from unfractionated whole blood. The study's findings and limits: Because they had alopecia, donors may respond immunologically unlike healthy people. Sensitization with DPC brought no change to TCRs above 1 in 1000 in frequency.

This CDR3 is 16 amino acids long. Deletions cut 2 bases from V and 7 bases from J, with 20 bases between. V gene TRBV12-3 or TRBV12-4 combines with J gene TRBJ1-2, with a tentative D call TRBD1 (5 bases). The starting material was whole blood, obtained in connection with sensitization to the hapten diphenylcyclopropenone (DPC). This clonotype was sampled from a man younger than 30 with alopecia areata. Some clones in this sample may be carry-over from other donors' samples. The CDR3: CASSLRQGLLNGGYTF. The CDR3 nucleotides read TGTGCCAGCAGTTTAAGGCAGGGACTACTTAATGGTGGCTACACCTTC.